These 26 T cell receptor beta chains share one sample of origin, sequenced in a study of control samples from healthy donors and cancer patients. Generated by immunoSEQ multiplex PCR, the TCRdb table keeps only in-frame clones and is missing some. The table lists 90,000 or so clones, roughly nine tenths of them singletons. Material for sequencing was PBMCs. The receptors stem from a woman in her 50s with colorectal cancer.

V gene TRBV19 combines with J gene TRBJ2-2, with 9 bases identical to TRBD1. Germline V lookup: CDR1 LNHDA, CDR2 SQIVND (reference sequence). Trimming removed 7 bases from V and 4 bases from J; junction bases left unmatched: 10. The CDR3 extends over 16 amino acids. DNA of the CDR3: TGTGCCAGTACCCCCCGGACAGGGGCGGGCACCGGGGAGCTGTTTTTT. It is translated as CASTPRTGAGTGELFF.

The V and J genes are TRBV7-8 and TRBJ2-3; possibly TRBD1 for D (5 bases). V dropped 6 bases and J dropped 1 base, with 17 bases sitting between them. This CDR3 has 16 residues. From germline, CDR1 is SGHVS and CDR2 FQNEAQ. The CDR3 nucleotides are TGTGCCAGCAGGGCGGTCGGTGGGGCGCGCACAGATACGCAGTATTTT. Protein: CASRAVGGARTDTQYF.

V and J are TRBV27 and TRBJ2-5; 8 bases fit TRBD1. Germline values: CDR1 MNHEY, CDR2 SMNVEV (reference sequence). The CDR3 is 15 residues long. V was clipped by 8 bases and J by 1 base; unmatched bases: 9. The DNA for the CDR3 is TGTGCCAGCGGAGTTGGGACAGGCCCCCAAGAGACCCAGTACTTC. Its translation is CASGVGTGPQETQYF.

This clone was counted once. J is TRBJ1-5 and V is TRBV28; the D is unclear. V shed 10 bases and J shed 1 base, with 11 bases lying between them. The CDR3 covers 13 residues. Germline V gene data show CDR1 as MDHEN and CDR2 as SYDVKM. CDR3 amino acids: CATRWQSNQPQHF. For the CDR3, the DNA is TGTGCCACCCGGTGGCAGAGCAATCAGCCCCAGCATTTT.

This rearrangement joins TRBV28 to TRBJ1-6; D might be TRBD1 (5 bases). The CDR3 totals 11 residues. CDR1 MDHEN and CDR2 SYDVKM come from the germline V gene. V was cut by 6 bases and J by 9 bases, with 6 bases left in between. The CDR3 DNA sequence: TGTGCCAGCAGCGGGACTTCACCCCTCCACTTT. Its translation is CASSGTSPLHF. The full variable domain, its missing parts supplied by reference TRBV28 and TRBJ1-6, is DVKVTQSSRYLVKRTGEKVFLECVQDMDHENMFWYRQDPGLGLRLIYFSYDVKMKEKGDIPEGYSVSREKKERFSLILESASTNQTSMYLCASSGTSPLHFGNGTRLTVT.

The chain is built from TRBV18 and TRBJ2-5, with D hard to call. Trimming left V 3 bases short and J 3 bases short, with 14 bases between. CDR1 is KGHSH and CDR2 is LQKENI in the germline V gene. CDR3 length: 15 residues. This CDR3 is CASSPFGGQKETQYF. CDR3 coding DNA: TGTGCCAGCTCACCCTTTGGTGGGCAAAAAGAGACCCAGTACTTC.

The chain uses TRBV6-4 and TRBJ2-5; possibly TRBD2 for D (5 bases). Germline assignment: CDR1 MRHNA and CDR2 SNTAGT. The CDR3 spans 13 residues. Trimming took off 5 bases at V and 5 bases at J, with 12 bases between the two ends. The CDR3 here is CASSRGLGETQYF. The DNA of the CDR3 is TGTGCCAGCAGTCGGGGTCTCGGGGAGACCCAGTACTTC.

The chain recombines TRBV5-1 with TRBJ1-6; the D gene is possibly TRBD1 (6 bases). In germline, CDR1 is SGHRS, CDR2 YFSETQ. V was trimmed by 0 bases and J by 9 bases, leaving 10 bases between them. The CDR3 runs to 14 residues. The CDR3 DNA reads TGCGCCAGCAGCTTGGGGACAGACGGTTCACCCCTCCACTTT. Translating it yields CASSLGTDGSPLHF.

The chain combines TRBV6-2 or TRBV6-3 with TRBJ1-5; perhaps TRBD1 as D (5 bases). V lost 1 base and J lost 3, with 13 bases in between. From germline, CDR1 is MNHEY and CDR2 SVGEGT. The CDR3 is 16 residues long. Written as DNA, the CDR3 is TGTGCCAGCAGTTACTATCGGGGGTATAACAATCAGCCCCAGCATTTT. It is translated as CASSYYRGYNNQPQHF.

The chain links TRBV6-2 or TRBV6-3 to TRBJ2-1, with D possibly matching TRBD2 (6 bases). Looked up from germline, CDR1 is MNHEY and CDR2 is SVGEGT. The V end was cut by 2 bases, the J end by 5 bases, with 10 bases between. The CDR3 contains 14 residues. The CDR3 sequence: CASSYRRGNNEQFF. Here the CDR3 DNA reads TGTGCCAGCAGTTACCGGCGGGGTAACAATGAGCAGTTCTTC.

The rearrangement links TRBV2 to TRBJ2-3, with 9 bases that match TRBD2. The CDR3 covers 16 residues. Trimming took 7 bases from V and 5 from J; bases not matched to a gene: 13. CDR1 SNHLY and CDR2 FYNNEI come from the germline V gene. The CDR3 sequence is CASTLGSSGVGDTQYF. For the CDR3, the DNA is TGTGCCAGCACCTTAGGTTCTAGCGGGGTTGGAGATACGCAGTATTTT.

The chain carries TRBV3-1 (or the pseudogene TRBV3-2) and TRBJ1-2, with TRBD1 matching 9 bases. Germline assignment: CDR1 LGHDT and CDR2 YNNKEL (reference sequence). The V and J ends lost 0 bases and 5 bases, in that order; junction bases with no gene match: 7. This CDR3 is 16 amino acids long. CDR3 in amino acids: CASSQERDRVRYGYTF. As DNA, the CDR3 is TGTGCCAGCAGCCAAGAGCGGGACAGGGTTAGGTATGGCTACACCTTC.

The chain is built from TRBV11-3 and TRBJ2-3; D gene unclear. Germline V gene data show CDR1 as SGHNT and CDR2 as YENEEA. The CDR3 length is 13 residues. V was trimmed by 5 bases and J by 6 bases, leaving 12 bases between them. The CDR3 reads CASSAPDEDTQYF. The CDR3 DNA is TGTGCCAGCAGCGCCCCAGATGAGGATACGCAGTATTTT.

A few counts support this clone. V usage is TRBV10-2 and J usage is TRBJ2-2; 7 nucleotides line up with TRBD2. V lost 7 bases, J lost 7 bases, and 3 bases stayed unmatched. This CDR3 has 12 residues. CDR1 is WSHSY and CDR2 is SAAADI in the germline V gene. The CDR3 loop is CASNGGNGELFF. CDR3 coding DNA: TGCGCCAGCAACGGGGGGAACGGGGAGCTGTTTTTT.

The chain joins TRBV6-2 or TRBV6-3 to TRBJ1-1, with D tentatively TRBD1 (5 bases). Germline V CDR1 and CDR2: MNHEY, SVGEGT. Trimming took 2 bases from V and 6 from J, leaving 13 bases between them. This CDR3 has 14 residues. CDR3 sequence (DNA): TGTGCCAGCAGTTACCACGGGGGGGAACCTGAAGCTTTCTTT. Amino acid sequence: CASSYHGGEPEAFF.

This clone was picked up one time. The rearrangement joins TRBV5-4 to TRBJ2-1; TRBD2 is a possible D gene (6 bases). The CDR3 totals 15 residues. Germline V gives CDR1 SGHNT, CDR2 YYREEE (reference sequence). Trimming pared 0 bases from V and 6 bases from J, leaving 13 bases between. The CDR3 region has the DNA TGTGCCAGCAGCTTGGGAACGGGGGTCTTCAATGAGCAGTTCTTC. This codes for CASSLGTGVFNEQFF.

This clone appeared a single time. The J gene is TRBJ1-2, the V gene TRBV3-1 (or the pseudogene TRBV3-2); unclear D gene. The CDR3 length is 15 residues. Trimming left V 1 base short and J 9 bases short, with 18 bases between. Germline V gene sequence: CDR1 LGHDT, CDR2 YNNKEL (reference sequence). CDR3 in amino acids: CASSQASGPSGSYTF. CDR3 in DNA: TGTGCCAGCAGCCAAGCGTCTGGCCCTAGTGGAAGCTACACCTTC.

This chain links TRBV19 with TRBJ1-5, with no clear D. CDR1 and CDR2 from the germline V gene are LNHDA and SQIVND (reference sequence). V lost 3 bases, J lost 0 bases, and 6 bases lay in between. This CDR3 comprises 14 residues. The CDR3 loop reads CASSIGVSNQPQHF. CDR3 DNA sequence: TGTGCCAGTAGTATCGGGGTTAGCAATCAGCCCCAGCATTTT.

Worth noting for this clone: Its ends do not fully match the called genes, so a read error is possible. The CDR3 DNA sequence: TGCGTCAGCAGCCAAGTCCAACAGGGAGTGCCCTCCTACAATGAGCAGTTCTTC. It encodes CVSSQVQQGVPSYNEQFF. The rearrangement joins TRBV4-3 to TRBJ2-1; a possible D gene is TRBD1 (6 bases). This CDR3 is built from 18 residues. CDR1 and CDR2 from the germline V gene are LGHNA and YSLEER.

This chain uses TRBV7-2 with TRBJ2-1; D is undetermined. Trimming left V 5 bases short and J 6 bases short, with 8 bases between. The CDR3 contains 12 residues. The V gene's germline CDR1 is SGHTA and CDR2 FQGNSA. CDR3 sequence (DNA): TGTGCCAGCAGCCCTCGGAGCAATGAGCAGTTCTTC. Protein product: CASSPRSNEQFF.

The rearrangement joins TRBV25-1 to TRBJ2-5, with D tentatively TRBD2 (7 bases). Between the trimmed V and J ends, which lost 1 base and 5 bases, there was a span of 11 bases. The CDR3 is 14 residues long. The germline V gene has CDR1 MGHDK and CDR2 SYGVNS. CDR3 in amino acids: CASSELGGGETQYF. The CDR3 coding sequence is TGTGCCAGCAGTGAATTAGGGGGAGGGGAGACCCAGTACTTC.

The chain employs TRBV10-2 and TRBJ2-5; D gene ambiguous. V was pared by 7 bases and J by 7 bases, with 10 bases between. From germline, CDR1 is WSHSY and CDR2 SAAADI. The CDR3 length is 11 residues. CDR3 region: CASTASGTQYF. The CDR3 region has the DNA TGCGCCAGCACCGCCTCGGGGACCCAGTACTTC.

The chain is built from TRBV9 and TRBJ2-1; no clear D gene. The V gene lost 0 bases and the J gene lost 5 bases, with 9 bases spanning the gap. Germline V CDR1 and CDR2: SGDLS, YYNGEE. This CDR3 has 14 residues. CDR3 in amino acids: CASSVASGNNEQFF. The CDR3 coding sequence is TGTGCCAGCAGCGTAGCGTCTGGGAACAATGAGCAGTTCTTC. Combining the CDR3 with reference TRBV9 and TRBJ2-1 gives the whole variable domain DSGVTQTPKHLITATGQRVTLRCSPRSGDLSVYWYQQSLDQGLQFLIQYYNGEERAKGNILERFSAQQFPDLHSELNLSSLELGDSALYFCASSVASGNNEQFFGPGTRLTVL.

The chain's CDR3 is CASSYSQITNEKLFF. DNA for the CDR3: TGTGCCAGCAGTTACTCTCAGATAACTAATGAAAAACTGTTTTTT. The rearrangement joins TRBV6-6 to TRBJ1-4; D uncertain. The CDR3 runs to 15 residues. CDR1 is MNHNY, CDR2 SVGAGI, per germline (reference sequence). Trimming took 0 bases from V and 1 from J, leaving 6 bases between them.

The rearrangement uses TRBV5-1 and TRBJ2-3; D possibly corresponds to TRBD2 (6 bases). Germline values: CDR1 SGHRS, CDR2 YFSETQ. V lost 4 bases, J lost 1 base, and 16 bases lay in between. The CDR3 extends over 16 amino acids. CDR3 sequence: CASSPQTGGRTDTQYF. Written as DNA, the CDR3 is TGCGCCAGCAGCCCACAGACCGGGGGACGCACAGATACGCAGTATTTT.

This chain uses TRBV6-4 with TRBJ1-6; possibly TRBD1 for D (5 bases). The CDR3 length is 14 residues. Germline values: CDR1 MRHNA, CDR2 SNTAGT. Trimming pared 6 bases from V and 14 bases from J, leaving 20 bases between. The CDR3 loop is CASSPQGVPLSLHF. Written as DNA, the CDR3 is TGTGCCAGCAGCCCCCAGGGTGTACCTTTATCCCTCCACTTT.